This T cell receptor beta chain is drawn from a study of blood T cell repertoires in COVID-19. Across the study: Spain, Italy and the United States supplied samples that represented acute and convalescent COVID-19.

Germline-derived CDR1 and CDR2 are KGHDR and SFDVKD. V lost 5 bases, J lost 2 bases, and 5 bases stayed unmatched. The CDR3 covers 16 residues. Seattle patients were enrolled while actively infected and followed longitudinally. This clone has just one count. In the authors' methods: Reference gene primer amplification gave nucleated cell count estimates. TCRdb keeps only in-frame clones here, not all; method: immunoSEQ multiplex PCR. V and J calls and clone size are as listed in that table; D and trimming were resolved from the DNA. This sample has 300,000 to 450,000 clones, with around 89% found just once.

Material for sequencing was peripheral blood. This sequence was found in a woman aged 25 to 39 with COVID-19, enrolled during active disease. The chain has TRBV24-1 and TRBJ2-6, with 7 positions matching TRBD1. CDR3 in amino acids: CATSARTGTGANVLTF. The CDR3 nucleotides read TGTGCCACCAGTGCCAGGACAGGTACTGGGGCCAACGTCCTGACTTTC.